This entry lists 6 T cell receptor beta chains sequenced from one sample in a study of blood T cell repertoires in COVID-19. TCRdb's table, derived via immunoSEQ multiplex PCR, lists solely in-frame clones and lacks some. The sample lists roughly 250,000 clones, about nine tenths occurring once. Sequenced: peripheral blood. These receptors were collected from a woman aged 30 to 39 with COVID-19, enrolled during active disease.

This chain connects TRBV2 to TRBJ2-7, with D possibly being TRBD2 (6 bases). The germline gives CDR1 SNHLY, CDR2 FYNNEI. The CDR3 contains 14 residues. V lost 4 bases and J 3 bases, leaving 13 bases between the germline ends. The CDR3 DNA is TGTGCCAGCAGTGGGCGGGGTCAAATCTACGAGCAGTACTTC. Residues: CASSGRGQIYEQYF.

The chain combines TRBV19 with TRBJ2-3; D call uncertain. This CDR3 contains 13 residues. Trimming took 8 bases from V and 0 from J, leaving 9 bases between them. Germline CDR1 is LNHDA and CDR2 is SQIVND (reference sequence). CDR3 loop: CASGTTSTDTQYF. The CDR3 bases are TGTGCCAGTGGTACCACAAGCACAGATACGCAGTATTTT.

The rearrangement uses TRBV11-2 and TRBJ2-3; D gene unclear. The V gene lost 4 bases and the J gene lost 4 bases, with 15 bases spanning the gap. Germline-derived CDR1 and CDR2 are SGHAT and FQNNGV. The CDR3 loop spans 15 amino acids. The CDR3 DNA is TGTGCCAGCAGCTCCGGGTCTCAGAGAGCAGATACGCAGTATTTT. Residues: CASSSGSQRADTQYF. The full variable domain, with the rest looked up from reference TRBV11-2 and TRBJ2-3, is EAGVAQSPRYKIIEKRQSVAFWCNPISGHATLYWYQQILGQGPKLLIQFQNNGVVDDSQLPKDRFSAERLKGVDSTLKIQPAKLEDSAVYLCASSSGSQRADTQYFGPGTRLTVL.

The chain has TRBV7-9 and TRBJ2-5; D unresolved. CDR1 SEHNR and CDR2 FQNEAQ come from the germline V gene (reference sequence). This CDR3 is 12 amino acids long. The ends were cut back, 1 base at V and 3 bases at J, with 3 bases in the middle. CDR3 residues: CASSLVEETQYF. CDR3 in DNA: TGTGCCAGCAGCTTAGTCGAAGAGACCCAGTACTTC.

The chain has TRBV28 and TRBJ1-2; D call uncertain. Trimming shortened V by 2 bases and J by 3 bases, and 4 bases separated the two germline ends. This CDR3 has 12 residues. Germline CDR1 and CDR2: MDHEN and SYDVKM. DNA for the CDR3: TGTGCCAGCAGTTTACAGGACTATGGCTACACCTTC. Its protein is CASSLQDYGYTF.

This chain connects TRBV2 to TRBJ2-5; 13 bases are a match to TRBD2. CDR1 is SNHLY, CDR2 FYNNEI, per germline. Unmatched junction bases numbered 5, after V lost 6 bases and J lost 7 bases. The CDR3 totals 14 residues. CDR3 bases: TGTGCCAGCAGGGGGACTAGCGGGGAGGTGACCCAGTACTTC. This codes for CASRGTSGEVTQYF.